The 26 T cell receptor beta chains presented below share a single source sample, sequenced in a study of shared clonotypes between healthy human individuals. TCRdb's table, derived via immunoSEQ multiplex PCR, lists solely in-frame clones and lacks some. The sample lists a few million clones, 85% to 95% occurring once. The sequenced material came from naive CD4+ T cells from PBMCs. Subset noted: CD45RA+ positively selected. These receptor sequences come from a man between 18 and 29 years old in good health. Some clones in this sample may be carry-over from other donors' samples.

The rearrangement uses TRBV5-8 and TRBJ1-2; 10 bases agree with TRBD1. The CDR3 contains 15 residues. The germline V gene has CDR1 SGHTS and CDR2 YDEGEE. Trimming at V came to 4 bases and at J to 1 base, leaving 4 bases not matched to a gene. CDR3 sequence: CASSPRDRGNYGYTF. CDR3 nucleotide sequence: TGTGCCAGCAGCCCACGGGACAGGGGTAACTATGGCTACACCTTC.

The chain links TRBV28 to TRBJ1-1, with 7 bases aligning to TRBD1. Germline values: CDR1 MDHEN, CDR2 SYDVKM. With V trimmed by 6 bases and J by 4 bases, 11 bases remained unmatched. The CDR3 runs to 15 residues. The CDR3 spells CASSLLDRWGTEAFF. For the CDR3, the DNA is TGTGCCAGCAGCCTGCTGGACAGGTGGGGCACTGAAGCTTTCTTT.

The chain carries TRBV9 and TRBJ2-7; D ambiguous. Germline CDR1 is SGDLS and CDR2 is YYNGEE. V was trimmed by 4 bases and J by 7 bases, leaving 9 bases between them. CDR3 length equals 11 residues. The DNA of the CDR3 is TGTGCCAGCAGCCCAAAACAGGAGCAGTACTTC. Translated: CASSPKQEQYF.

This chain uses TRBV7-9 with TRBJ1-1; the D is unclear. The CDR3 contains 13 residues. Per the germline V gene, CDR1 is SEHNR and CDR2 is FQNEAQ (reference sequence). Trimming shortened V by 1 base and J by 7 bases, and 10 bases separated the two germline ends. The CDR3 protein is CASSLEVYSEAFF. The CDR3 bases are TGTGCCAGCAGCTTAGAGGTTTACAGTGAAGCTTTCTTT.

The rearrangement uses TRBV18 and TRBJ1-2, with D unresolved. CDR1 and CDR2 (germline): KGHSH, LQKENI. V lost 6 bases to trimming and J lost 5 bases, with 16 bases between them. The CDR3 runs 14 residues. This chain's CDR3 is CASSHDGSSYGYTF. The CDR3 nucleotides read TGTGCCAGCTCCCACGACGGGAGCTCTTATGGCTACACCTTC. The full variable domain, completed using reference TRBV18 and TRBJ1-2, is NAGVMQNPRHLVRRRGQEARLRCSPMKGHSHVYWYRQLPEEGLKFMVYLQKENIIDESGMPKERFSAEFPKEGPSILRIQQVVRGDSAAYFCASSHDGSSYGYTFGSGTRLTVV.

The V and J genes are TRBV30 and TRBJ2-5; weak D call: TRBD1 (5 bases). This CDR3 is 15 amino acids long. The ends were cut back, 1 base at V and 5 bases at J, with 17 bases in the middle. Per the germline V gene, CDR1 is GTSNPN and CDR2 is SVGIG (reference sequence). The CDR3 here is CAWSANQGPRETQYF. The CDR3, as DNA: TGTGCCTGGAGTGCTAACCAGGGTCCCAGGGAGACCCAGTACTTC.

The V and J genes are TRBV5-3 and TRBJ2-1; D uncertain. TRBV5-3 is classed as an ORF, of uncertain function. V lost 3 bases to trimming and J lost 5 bases, with 3 bases between them. The CDR3 is 11 amino acids. The CDR3 DNA sequence: TGTGCCAGAAGCTCAGACAATGAGCAGTTCTTC. Amino acid sequence: CARSSDNEQFF.

The chain uses TRBV30 and TRBJ1-2, with D possibly TRBD1 on 5 matching bases. Germline V gives CDR1 GTSNPN, CDR2 SVGIG (reference sequence). This CDR3 region has 14 residues. Trimming cost V 2 bases and J 5 bases, with 15 bases left between them. This CDR3 reads CAWSLQGRGYGYTF. CDR3 DNA: TGTGCCTGGAGTCTCCAGGGACGTGGATATGGCTACACCTTC.

V is TRBV12-5 and J is TRBJ2-2; D is perhaps TRBD2 (5 bases). The CDR3 spans 14 residues. With 7 bases removed from V and 7 bases from J, the gap between germline ends came to 16 bases. Germline V CDR1 and CDR2: LGHNT, FRNRAP. The CDR3 spells CASAPWGEVGELFF. The CDR3 coding sequence is TGTGCTAGTGCCCCTTGGGGAGAGGTCGGGGAGCTGTTTTTT.

The chain recombines TRBV28 with TRBJ2-1, with D perhaps TRBD2 (6 bases). Germline values: CDR1 MDHEN, CDR2 SYDVKM. V gave up 4 bases and J gave up 9 bases, with 22 bases separating them. This CDR3 comprises 16 residues. The CDR3, as DNA: TGTGCCAGCAGTTCGAGGCCCGAGGCGGGAAATCTTGAGCAGTTCTTC. Translation: CASSSRPEAGNLEQFF.

In regard to this clone: One end of the junction is discordant with germline, which a read error may explain. The chain combines TRBV2 with TRBJ2-6, with D possibly being TRBD1 or TRBD2 (5 bases each). This CDR3 contains 12 residues. Germline V gene sequence: CDR1 SNHLY, CDR2 FYNNEI. The CDR3 is CASREEGNVLTF. The DNA for the CDR3 is TGTGCCAGCAGGGAAGAGGGGAACGTCCTGACTTTC.

This clone appeared a single time. The J gene is TRBJ2-1, the V gene TRBV28; D call uncertain. The germline V gene encodes CDR1 MDHEN and CDR2 SYDVKM. CDR3 size: 14 residues. V was clipped by 2 bases and J by 6 bases, with 11 bases between them. The CDR3 sequence: CASSLRLSLNEQFF. CDR3 DNA sequence: TGTGCCAGCAGTTTAAGGCTCTCCCTCAATGAGCAGTTCTTC.

The chain couples TRBV28 to TRBJ1-1; weak D call: TRBD1 (6 bases). The CDR3 runs 17 residues. With 4 bases removed from V and 0 bases from J, the gap between germline ends came to 18 bases. CDR1 and CDR2 (germline): MDHEN, SYDVKM. The chain's CDR3 is CASSWGRRGRMNTEAFF. The CDR3 coding sequence is TGTGCCAGCAGTTGGGGGCGACGCGGCAGGATGAACACTGAAGCTTTCTTT.

This sequence joins TRBV11-1 and TRBJ2-1; the D gene is possibly TRBD1 (5 bases). CDR3 length equals 16 residues. Germline-derived CDR1 and CDR2 are SGHAT and FQDESV (reference sequence). The V end lost 5 bases, the J end lost 2 bases, and 16 bases lay between the germline ends. Written as DNA, the CDR3 is TGTGCCAGCAGCCCCGAACAGGCATGGGCCTACAATGAGCAGTTCTTC. It encodes CASSPEQAWAYNEQFF. The full variable domain, its missing parts supplied by reference TRBV11-1 and TRBJ2-1, is EAEVAQSPRYKITEKSQAVAFWCDPISGHATLYWYRQILGQGPELLVQFQDESVVDDSQLPKDRFSAERLKGVDSTLKIQPAELGDSAMYLCASSPEQAWAYNEQFFGPGTRLTVL.

Concerning this clone itself: Other DNA sequences in the sample encode the same CDR3. The rearrangement links TRBV5-8 to TRBJ1-2; D is uncertain. The CDR3 spans 11 residues. Germline V gene sequence: CDR1 SGHTS, CDR2 YDEGEE. The V gene lost 1 base and the J gene lost 7 bases, with 5 bases spanning the gap. The CDR3 DNA reads TGTGCCAGCAGCTTGTGGGCTGGCTACACCTTC. It encodes CASSLWAGYTF.

This chain joins TRBV5-6 and TRBJ2-5, with 8 bases that match TRBD2. V shed 0 bases, J shed 5 bases, and the junction held 6 bases outside the gene matches. The germline V gene has CDR1 SGHDT and CDR2 YYEEEE. The CDR3 extends over 15 amino acids. The DNA for the CDR3 is TGTGCCAGCAGCTTGGCCGGGGGGGCCGGGGAGACCCAGTACTTC. Translated: CASSLAGGAGETQYF.

This clone has more than one count but fewer than ten. The genes are TRBV11-2 and TRBJ1-4; D is perhaps TRBD1 (6 bases). This CDR3 spans 16 amino acids. V lost 5 bases and J 8 bases, leaving 21 bases between the germline ends. Germline-derived CDR1 and CDR2 are SGHAT and FQNNGV. The CDR3 coding sequence is TGTGCCAGCAGCAAGGGTCCCTGGGGGCTACGCGAAAAACTGTTTTTT. Translating gives CASSKGPWGLREKLFF.

This clone appeared a single time. The rearrangement uses TRBV5-1 and TRBJ2-2; 8 positions agree with TRBD1. V lost 4 bases, J lost 7 bases, and 6 bases stayed unmatched. Germline-derived CDR1 and CDR2 are SGHRS and YFSETQ. The CDR3 sequence is 14 residues long. CDR3 sequence reads: CASSKGQGSGELFF. In DNA, the CDR3 is TGCGCCAGCAGCAAAGGACAGGGTAGCGGGGAGCTGTTTTTT.

The J gene is TRBJ2-1, the V gene TRBV25-1; 9 nucleotides align to TRBD2. V shed 4 bases, J shed 0 bases, and the junction held 4 bases outside the gene matches. CDR3 length: 16 amino acids. In germline, CDR1 is MGHDK, CDR2 SYGVNS. CDR3 amino acids: CASSASGIPSYNEQFF. Written as DNA, the CDR3 is TGTGCCAGCAGTGCTAGCGGGATCCCCTCCTACAATGAGCAGTTCTTC.

The gene calls are TRBV6-5 and TRBJ1-3; D is undetermined. Germline V CDR1 and CDR2: MNHEY, SVGAGI. Trimming took 2 bases from V and 0 from J, leaving 11 bases between them. The CDR3 spans 16 residues. CDR3 coding DNA: TGTGCCAGCAGTTACATCTCCCCAGACTCTGGAAACACCATATATTTT. Protein product: CASSYISPDSGNTIYF.

This clone appeared a few times. The chain combines TRBV7-3 with TRBJ1-2; no definite D call. CDR3 size: 15 residues. Germline assignment: CDR1 SGHTA and CDR2 FQGTGA. V lost 5 bases to trimming and J lost 2 bases, with 15 bases between them. The CDR3 DNA reads TGTGCCAGCAGCCCCACCCCCCCGGGGAACTATGGCTACACCTTC. Its translation is CASSPTPPGNYGYTF.

The J gene is TRBJ2-2, the V gene TRBV14, with 14 bases that match TRBD2. The germline CDR1 and CDR2 sequences are SGHDN and FVKESK. Unmatched junction bases numbered 9, after V lost 9 bases and J lost 6 bases. CDR3 length: 16 amino acids. In DNA, the CDR3 is TGTGCCAGAGATTCGGGACTAGCGGGAGTGTCCGGGGAGCTGTTTTTT. This encodes CARDSGLAGVSGELFF.

V usage is TRBV11-3 and J usage is TRBJ2-5; 8 nucleotides match TRBD1. V lost 1 base and J lost 3; bases outside the gene matches: 4. This CDR3 is 15 amino acids long. Germline CDR1 is SGHNT and CDR2 is YENEEA. CDR3 region: CASSLVAGGEETQYF. The CDR3 nucleotides read TGTGCCAGCAGCTTAGTAGCAGGGGGCGAAGAGACCCAGTACTTC.

The chain carries TRBV9 and TRBJ2-3, with D possibly being TRBD1 (6 bases). The germline V and J ends were trimmed by 4 bases and 1 base, with 16 bases remaining between them. CDR1 is SGDLS and CDR2 is YYNGEE in the germline V gene. The CDR3 contains 16 residues. The CDR3 coding sequence is TGTGCCAGCAGCAAAACCCCACAGGGCGGCACAGATACGCAGTATTTT. Amino acid sequence: CASSKTPQGGTDTQYF.

The gene calls are TRBV28 and TRBJ2-2, with D possibly matching TRBD1 (6 bases). V was pared by 3 bases and J by 2 bases, with 16 bases between. From germline, CDR1 is MDHEN and CDR2 SYDVKM. There are 17 residues in the CDR3. This chain's CDR3 is CASSFRWGLGNTGELFF. As DNA, the CDR3 is TGTGCCAGCAGTTTCCGGTGGGGGCTTGGAAACACCGGGGAGCTGTTTTTT.

V gene TRBV29-1 combines with J gene TRBJ1-2, with 9 bases identical to TRBD1. The CDR3 extends over 13 amino acids. Trimming took 5 bases from V and 11 from J; bases not matched to a gene: 12. Germline CDR1 is SQVTM and CDR2 is ANQGSEA. Here the CDR3 reads CSVTGGAGLGYTF. CDR3 nucleotide sequence: TGCAGCGTTACAGGGGGCGCTGGTCTAGGATACACCTTC.